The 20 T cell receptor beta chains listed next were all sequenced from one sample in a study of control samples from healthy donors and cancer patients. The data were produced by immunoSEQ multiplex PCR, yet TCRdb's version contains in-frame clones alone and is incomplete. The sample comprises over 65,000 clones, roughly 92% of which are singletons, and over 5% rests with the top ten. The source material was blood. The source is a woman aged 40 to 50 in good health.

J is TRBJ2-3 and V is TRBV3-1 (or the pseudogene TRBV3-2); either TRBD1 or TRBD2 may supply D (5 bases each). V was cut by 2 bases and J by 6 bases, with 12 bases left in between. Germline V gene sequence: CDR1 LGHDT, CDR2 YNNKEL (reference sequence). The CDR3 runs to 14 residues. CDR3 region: CASSQSERGDTQYF. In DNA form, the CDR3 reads TGTGCCAGCAGCCAATCAGAGAGGGGTGATACGCAGTATTTT.

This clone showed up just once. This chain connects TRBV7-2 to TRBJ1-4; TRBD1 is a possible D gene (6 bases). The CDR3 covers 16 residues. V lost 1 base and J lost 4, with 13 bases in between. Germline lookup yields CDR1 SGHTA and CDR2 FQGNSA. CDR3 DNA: TGTGCCAGCAGCTTAGGCTTCAGGGGCCTTAATGAAAAACTGTTTTTT. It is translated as CASSLGFRGLNEKLFF.

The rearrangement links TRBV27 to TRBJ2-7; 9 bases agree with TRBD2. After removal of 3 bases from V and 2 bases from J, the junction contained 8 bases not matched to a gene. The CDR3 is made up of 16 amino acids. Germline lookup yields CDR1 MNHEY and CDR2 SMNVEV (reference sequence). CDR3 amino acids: CASSLSRLAGTYEQYF. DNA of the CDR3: TGTGCCAGCAGTTTGTCACGGCTAGCGGGAACCTACGAGCAGTACTTC.

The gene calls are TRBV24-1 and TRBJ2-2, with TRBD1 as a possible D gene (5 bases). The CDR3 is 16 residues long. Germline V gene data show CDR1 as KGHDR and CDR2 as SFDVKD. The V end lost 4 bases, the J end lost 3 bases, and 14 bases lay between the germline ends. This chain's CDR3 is CATSDSGLGYTGELFF. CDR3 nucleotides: TGTGCCACCAGTGACTCAGGGCTGGGATACACCGGGGAGCTGTTTTTT.

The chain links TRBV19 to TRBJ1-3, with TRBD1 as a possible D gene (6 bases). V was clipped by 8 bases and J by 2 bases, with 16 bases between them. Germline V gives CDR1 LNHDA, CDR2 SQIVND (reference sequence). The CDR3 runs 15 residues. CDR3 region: CASHLRTVAGNTIYF. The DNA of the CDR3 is TGTGCCAGTCACTTACGGACAGTCGCTGGAAACACCATATATTTT.

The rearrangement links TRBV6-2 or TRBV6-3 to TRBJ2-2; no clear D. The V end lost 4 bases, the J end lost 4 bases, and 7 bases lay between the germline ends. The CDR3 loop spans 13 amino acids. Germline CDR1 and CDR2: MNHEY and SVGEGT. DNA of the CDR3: TGTGCCAGCAGTTCAGAGACCACCGGGGAGCTGTTTTTT. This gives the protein CASSSETTGELFF.

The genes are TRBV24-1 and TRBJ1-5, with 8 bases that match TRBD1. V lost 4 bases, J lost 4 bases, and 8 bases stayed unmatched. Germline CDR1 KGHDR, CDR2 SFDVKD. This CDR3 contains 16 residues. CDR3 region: CATSDGGQGTNQPQHF. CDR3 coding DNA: TGTGCCACCAGTGACGGCGGACAGGGAACAAATCAGCCCCAGCATTTT.

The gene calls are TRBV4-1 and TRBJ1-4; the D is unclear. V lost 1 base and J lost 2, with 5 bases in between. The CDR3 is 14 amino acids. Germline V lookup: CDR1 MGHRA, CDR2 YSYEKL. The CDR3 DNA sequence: TGCGCCAGCAGCCAAGGCACGACTAATGAAAAACTGTTTTTT. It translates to CASSQGTTNEKLFF.

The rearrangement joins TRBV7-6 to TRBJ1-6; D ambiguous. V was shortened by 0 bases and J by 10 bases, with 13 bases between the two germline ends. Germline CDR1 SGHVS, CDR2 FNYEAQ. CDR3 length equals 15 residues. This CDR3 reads CASSLAGPLESPLHF. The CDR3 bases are TGTGCCAGCAGCTTAGCGGGCCCCCTCGAATCACCCCTCCACTTT.

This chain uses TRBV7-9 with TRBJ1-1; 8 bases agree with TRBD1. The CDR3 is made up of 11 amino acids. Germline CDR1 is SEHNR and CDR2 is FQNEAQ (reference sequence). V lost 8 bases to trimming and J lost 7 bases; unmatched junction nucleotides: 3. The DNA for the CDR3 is TGTGCCAGCGGTACAGGGGGTGAAGCTTTCTTT. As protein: CASGTGGEAFF.

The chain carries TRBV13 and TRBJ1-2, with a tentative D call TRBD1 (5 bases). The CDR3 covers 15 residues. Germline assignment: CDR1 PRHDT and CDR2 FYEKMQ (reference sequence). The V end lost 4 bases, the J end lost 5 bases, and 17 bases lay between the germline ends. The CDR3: CASSSRDGEVYGYTF. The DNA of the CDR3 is TGTGCCAGCAGCTCCCGGGACGGGGAGGTGTATGGCTACACCTTC.

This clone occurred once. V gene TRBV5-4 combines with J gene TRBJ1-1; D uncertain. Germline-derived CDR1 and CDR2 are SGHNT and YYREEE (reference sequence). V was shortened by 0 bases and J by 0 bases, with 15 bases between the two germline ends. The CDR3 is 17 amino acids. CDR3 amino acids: CASSLVPSATMNTEAFF. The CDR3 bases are TGTGCCAGCAGCTTGGTCCCGTCGGCGACAATGAACACTGAAGCTTTCTTT.

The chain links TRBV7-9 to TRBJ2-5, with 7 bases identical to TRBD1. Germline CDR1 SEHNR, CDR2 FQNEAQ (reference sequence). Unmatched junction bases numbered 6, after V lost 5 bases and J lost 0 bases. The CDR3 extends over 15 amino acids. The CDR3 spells CASSPGTEYQETQYF. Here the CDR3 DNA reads TGTGCCAGCAGCCCCGGGACAGAGTACCAAGAGACCCAGTACTTC.

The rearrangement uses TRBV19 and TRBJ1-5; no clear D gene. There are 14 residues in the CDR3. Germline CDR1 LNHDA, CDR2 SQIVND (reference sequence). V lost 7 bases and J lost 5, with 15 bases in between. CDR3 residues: CASTEMGWDQPQHF. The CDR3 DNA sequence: TGTGCCAGTACCGAAATGGGGTGGGATCAGCCCCAGCATTTT.

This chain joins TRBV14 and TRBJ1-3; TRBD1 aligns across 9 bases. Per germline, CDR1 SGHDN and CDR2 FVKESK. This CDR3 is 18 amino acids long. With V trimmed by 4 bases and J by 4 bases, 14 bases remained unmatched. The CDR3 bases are TGTGCCAGCAGCCGGTCCGGGACAGGGAATTTCGGAGGAAACACCATATATTTT. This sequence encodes CASSRSGTGNFGGNTIYF. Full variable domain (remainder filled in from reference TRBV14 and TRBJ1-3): EAGVTQFPSHSVIEKGQTVTLRCDPISGHDNLYWYRRVMGKEIKFLLHFVKESKQDESGMPNNRFLAERTGGTYSTLKVQPAELEDSGVYFCASSRSGTGNFGGNTIYFGEGSWLTVV.

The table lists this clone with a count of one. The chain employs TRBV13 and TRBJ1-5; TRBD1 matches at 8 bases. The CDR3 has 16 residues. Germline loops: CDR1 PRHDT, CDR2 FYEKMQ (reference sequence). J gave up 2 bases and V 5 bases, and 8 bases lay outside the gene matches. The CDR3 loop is CASSQSGGGGNQPQHF. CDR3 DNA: TGTGCCAGCAGCCAATCAGGGGGCGGAGGCAATCAGCCCCAGCATTTT.

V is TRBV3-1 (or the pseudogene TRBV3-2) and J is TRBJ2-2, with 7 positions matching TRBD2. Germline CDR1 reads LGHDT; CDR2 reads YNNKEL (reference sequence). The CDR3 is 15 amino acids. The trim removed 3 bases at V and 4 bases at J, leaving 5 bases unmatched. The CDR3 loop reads CASSHRTSATGELFF. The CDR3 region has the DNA TGTGCCAGCAGCCATAGGACTAGTGCCACCGGGGAGCTGTTTTTT.

CDR3 DNA: TGTGCCAGCAGCGTCAGACAGGGAAGGGATCAGCCCCAGCATTTT. This encodes CASSVRQGRDQPQHF. V is TRBV5-5 and J is TRBJ1-5; 7 nucleotides align to TRBD1. V dropped 4 bases and J dropped 5; count of bases not matched to a gene: 9. CDR1 is SGHKS and CDR2 is YYEKEE in the germline V gene (reference sequence). CDR3 length: 15 residues.

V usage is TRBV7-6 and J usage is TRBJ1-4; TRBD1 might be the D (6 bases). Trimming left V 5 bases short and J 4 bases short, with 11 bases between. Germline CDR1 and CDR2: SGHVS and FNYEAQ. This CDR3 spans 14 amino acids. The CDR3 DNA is TGTGCCAGCAGCGGGGGGGGCGTTAATGAAAAACTGTTTTTT. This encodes CASSGGGVNEKLFF.

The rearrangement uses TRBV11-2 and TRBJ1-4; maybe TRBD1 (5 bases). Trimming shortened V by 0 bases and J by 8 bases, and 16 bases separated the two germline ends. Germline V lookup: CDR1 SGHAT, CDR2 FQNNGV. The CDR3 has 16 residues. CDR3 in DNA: TGTGCCAGCAGCTTAGATGGCGGGGGGATAAGCGAAAAACTGTTTTTT. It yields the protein CASSLDGGGISEKLFF.